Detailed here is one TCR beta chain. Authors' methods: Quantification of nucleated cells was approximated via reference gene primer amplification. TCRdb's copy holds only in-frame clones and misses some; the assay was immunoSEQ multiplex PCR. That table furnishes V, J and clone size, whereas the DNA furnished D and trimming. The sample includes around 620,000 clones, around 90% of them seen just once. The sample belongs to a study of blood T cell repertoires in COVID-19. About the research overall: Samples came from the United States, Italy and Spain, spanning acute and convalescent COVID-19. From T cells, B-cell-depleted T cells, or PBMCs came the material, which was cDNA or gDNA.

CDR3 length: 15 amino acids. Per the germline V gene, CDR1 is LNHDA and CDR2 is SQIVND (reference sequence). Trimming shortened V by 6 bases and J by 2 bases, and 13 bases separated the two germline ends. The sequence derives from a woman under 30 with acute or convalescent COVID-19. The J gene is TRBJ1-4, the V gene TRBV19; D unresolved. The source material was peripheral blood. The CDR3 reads CASSRKVLTNEKLFF. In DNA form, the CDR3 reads TGTGCCAGTAGCAGGAAGGTGCTGACTAATGAAAAACTGTTTTTT.